A selection of T cell receptor beta chains follows, all from one sample in a study of identical twins. From the 5' RACE reads, TCRdb called clonotypes with MiXCR, one entry per CDR3 protein. The sample includes about 530,000 distinct CDR3 sequences, about a fifth of them seen just once. These data were also reused for a study on yellow fever vaccine responses in identical twins.

The sequenced material came from CD4+ T cells sorted from blood. Every receptor here comes from a woman aged 18-29 years in good health. Both conserved end residues are part of each CDR3. Each record gives: D gene, V gene, J gene, clone size, CDR3 protein, CDR3 DNA. The D gene is left open where the match is weak. Some rows mark clone size as missing; the rest say once, few, many or name a class of expanded clone.

D: TRBD1
V: TRBV11-3
J: TRBJ2-2
size: -
CDR3: CASSLDRKGVVELFF
DNA: TGTGCCAGCAGCCTGGACAGGAAGGGGGTTGTGGAGCTGTTTTTT

D: -
V: TRBV29-1
J: TRBJ2-3
size: -
CDR3: CSVGRGSTDTQYF
DNA: TGCAGCGTCGGGAGAGGAAGCACAGATACGCAGTATTTT

D: TRBD2
V: TRBV7-8
J: TRBJ2-3
size: -
CDR3: CASSLRRLAGTDTQYF
DNA: TGTGCCAGCAGCTTGCGACGACTAGCGGGCACAGATACGCAGTATTTT

D: -
V: TRBV11-3
J: TRBJ2-2
size: few
CDR3: CASSLGAQNTGELFF
DNA: TGTGCCAGCAGCTTAGGGGCCCAAAACACCGGGGAGCTGTTTTTT

D: -
V: TRBV7-9
J: TRBJ2-1
size: few
CDR3: CASSPEGPYNEQFF
DNA: TGTGCCAGCAGCCCAGAGGGCCCTTACAATGAGCAGTTCTTC

D: TRBD2
V: TRBV5-1
J: TRBJ2-1
size: -
CDR3: CASSLKGLAGDHSYNEQFF
DNA: TGCGCCAGCAGCTTGAAGGGACTAGCGGGGGACCACTCCTACAATGAGCAGTTCTTC

D: -
V: TRBV18
J: TRBJ1-5
size: -
CDR3: CASSETRGDNQPQHF
DNA: TGTGCCAGCTCAGAGACAAGGGGCGACAATCAGCCCCAGCATTTT

D: -
V: TRBV20-1
J: TRBJ2-1
size: few
CDR3: CSARYGFILANEQFF
DNA: TGCAGTGCTAGATACGGCTTTATCTTGGCCAATGAGCAGTTCTTC

D: -
V: TRBV6-2/TRBV6-3
J: TRBJ2-3
size: few
CDR3: CASSYRKGADTQYF
DNA: TGTGCCAGCAGCTACCGTAAGGGAGCAGATACGCAGTATTTT

D: TRBD1
V: TRBV11-2
J: TRBJ2-1
size: -
CDR3: CASSPRPDRVVNEQFF
DNA: TGTGCCAGCAGCCCACGACCTGACAGGGTGGTCAATGAGCAGTTCTTC

D: -
V: TRBV5-1
J: TRBJ2-2
size: few
CDR3: CASSPTLGTGELFF
DNA: TGCGCCAGCAGCCCGACCCTGGGGACCGGGGAGCTGTTTTTT

D: TRBD2
V: TRBV7-6
J: TRBJ2-5
size: -
CDR3: CASSQFSGRFQETQYF
DNA: TGTGCCAGCAGCCAATTTAGCGGGAGGTTCCAAGAGACCCAGTACTTC

D: -
V: TRBV4-2
J: TRBJ2-3
size: -
CDR3: CASSPVNGQHTDTQYF
DNA: TGTGCCAGCAGCCCGGTAAACGGGCAACACACAGATACGCAGTATTTT

D: -
V: TRBV20-1
J: TRBJ1-2
size: few
CDR3: CSAGTPGRSLYGYTF
DNA: TGCAGTGCCGGGACGCCGGGACGCTCCCTCTATGGCTACACCTTC

D: TRBD1
V: TRBV12-3/TRBV12-4
J: TRBJ2-2
size: few
CDR3: CASRGPGQGGTGELFF
DNA: TGTGCCAGCAGGGGTCCGGGACAGGGTGGCACCGGGGAGCTGTTTTTT

D: -
V: TRBV11-2
J: TRBJ2-1
size: -
CDR3: CASSLDPGEWNEQFF
DNA: TGTGCCAGCAGCTTAGACCCGGGGGAGTGGAATGAGCAGTTCTTC

D: TRBD1
V: TRBV12-3/TRBV12-4
J: TRBJ1-5
size: -
CDR3: CASSSTDRGNQPQHF
DNA: TGTGCCAGCAGTTCAACGGACAGGGGCAATCAGCCCCAGCATTTT

D: -
V: TRBV5-1
J: TRBJ1-1
size: -
CDR3: CASSSSGTHALDTEAFF
DNA: TGCGCCAGCAGCTCTTCCGGGACTCATGCATTGGACACTGAAGCTTTCTTT

D: -
V: TRBV7-9
J: TRBJ2-1
size: -
CDR3: CASSLEEGRPRRFF
DNA: TGTGCCAGCAGCTTAGAGGAGGGACGCCCGAGGCGGTTCTTC

D: -
V: TRBV2
J: TRBJ2-2
size: -
CDR3: CAGGDTRVTGELFF
DNA: TGTGCCGGCGGGGACACCCGAGTCACCGGGGAGCTGTTTTTT

D: -
V: TRBV20-1
J: TRBJ2-1
size: -
CDR3: CSAEGTSILNEQFF
DNA: TGCAGTGCTGAAGGGACTTCGATCCTGAATGAGCAGTTCTTC

D: -
V: TRBV15
J: TRBJ1-2
size: -
CDR3: CATSISHIGGHGYTF
DNA: TGTGCCACCAGCATTTCTCACATTGGGGGGCATGGCTACACCTTC

D: TRBD2
V: TRBV5-1
J: TRBJ2-1
size: few
CDR3: CASSSPRGLAGDQNEQFF
DNA: TGCGCCAGCAGCTCCCCAAGGGGCCTAGCGGGGGATCAGAATGAGCAGTTCTTC

D: -
V: TRBV19
J: TRBJ2-1
size: few
CDR3: CASSEEVVNNEQFF
DNA: TGTGCCAGTAGTGAGGAGGTAGTGAACAATGAGCAGTTCTTC

D: -
V: TRBV3-1
J: TRBJ2-1
size: few
CDR3: CASSQGGAPIGGEQFF
DNA: TGTGCCAGCAGCCAGGGCGGGGCCCCAATAGGAGGTGAGCAGTTCTTC

D: -
V: TRBV9
J: TRBJ1-1
size: -
CDR3: CASSPTGSPRNTEAFF
DNA: TGTGCCAGCAGCCCTACAGGTTCCCCCCGGAACACTGAAGCTTTCTTT

D: TRBD2
V: TRBV20-1
J: TRBJ2-2
size: -
CDR3: CSASRGSGSRTGELFF
DNA: TGCAGTGCTAGCAGAGGTAGCGGGAGTCGGACCGGGGAGCTGTTTTTT

D: -
V: TRBV5-6
J: TRBJ2-2
size: few
CDR3: CASSYSGPGELFF
DNA: TGTGCCAGCAGCTATTCGGGGCCCGGGGAGCTGTTTTTT

D: TRBD1
V: TRBV20-1
J: TRBJ2-7
size: -
CDR3: CSARVSTGGLGYEQYF
DNA: TGCAGTGCTAGAGTTTCGACAGGGGGTTTAGGCTACGAGCAGTACTTC

D: TRBD2
V: TRBV4-2
J: TRBJ2-5
size: few
CDR3: CASSLVQPGLATETQYF
DNA: TGTGCCAGCAGCCTAGTTCAACCGGGACTAGCTACGGAGACCCAGTACTTC

D: TRBD2
V: TRBV7-9
J: TRBJ2-5
size: -
CDR3: CASSSASGGMETQYF
DNA: TGTGCCAGCAGCTCTGCTAGCGGGGGGATGGAGACCCAGTACTTC

D: TRBD1
V: TRBV20-1
J: TRBJ1-6
size: few
CDR3: CSARDYTGTDNSPLHF
DNA: TGCAGTGCTAGAGACTATACCGGGACAGATAATTCACCCCTCCACTTT

D: TRBD2
V: TRBV20-1
J: TRBJ2-2
size: few
CDR3: CSAKSTSGGPNTGELFF
DNA: TGCAGTGCTAAATCGACTAGCGGGGGGCCGAACACCGGGGAGCTGTTTTTT

D: TRBD2
V: TRBV6-2/TRBV6-3
J: TRBJ2-1
size: few
CDR3: CASSYSSRGLAGINEQFF
DNA: TGTGCCAGCAGTTACTCCTCACGAGGACTAGCGGGGATCAATGAGCAGTTCTTC

D: -
V: TRBV6-5
J: TRBJ2-1
size: few
CDR3: CASSYSAPRDVNNEQFF
DNA: TGTGCCAGCAGTTACTCAGCCCCTCGGGACGTAAACAATGAGCAGTTCTTC

D: -
V: TRBV7-3
J: TRBJ2-1
size: -
CDR3: CASSLFGRGFNNEQFF
DNA: TGTGCCAGCAGCTTATTTGGTAGGGGTTTCAACAATGAGCAGTTCTTC

D: -
V: TRBV5-1
J: TRBJ2-7
size: -
CDR3: CASTWDNSYEQYF
DNA: TGCGCCAGCACCTGGGACAACTCCTACGAGCAGTACTTC

D: -
V: TRBV12-3/TRBV12-4
J: TRBJ2-7
size: few
CDR3: CASSLKVSGRDEQYF
DNA: TGTGCCAGCAGTTTAAAAGTGTCGGGACGCGACGAGCAGTACTTC

D: TRBD1
V: TRBV5-1
J: TRBJ1-1
size: -
CDR3: CASRQTGGITEAFF
DNA: TGCGCCAGCAGGCAAACAGGGGGGATAACTGAAGCTTTCTTT

D: -
V: TRBV4-1
J: TRBJ2-1
size: -
CDR3: CASSQPGTAPSYNEQFF
DNA: TGCGCCAGCAGCCAACCCGGGACTGCCCCCTCCTACAATGAGCAGTTCTTC